This record covers a single T cell receptor beta chain. Trimming took 6 bases from V and 6 from J; bases not matched to a gene: 5. Germline lookup yields CDR1 SNHLY and CDR2 FYNNEI. The length of the CDR3 is 13 residues. These data are taken from a study of CD8 T cells in Susac syndrome. Random hexamers were used to reverse transcribe the RNA input (0.5 to 1 ug). By means of immunoSEQ multiplex PCR, TCR beta CDR3 spanning 54 Vbeta and 13 Jbeta underwent amplification. TCRdb reprocessed the immunoSEQ multiplex PCR reads via MiXCR and lists one record per CDR3 protein. This table holds 75,000 to 95,000 distinct CDR3 sequences, over 90% found once.

Input material: CD8+ T cells from PBMCs. The receptor comes from a human donor with Susac syndrome. This rearrangement joins TRBV2 to TRBJ1-1; TRBD1 agrees at 9 bases. CDR3 amino acids: CASRGQGSPEAFF. CDR3 DNA sequence: TGTGCCAGCAGGGGACAGGGAAGTCCTGAAGCTTTCTTT.